This is a list of T cell receptor beta chains from one sample in a study of metastatic and nonmetastatic thyroid tumors. With MiXCR, TCRdb called clones anew from the PCR reads. This sample has tens of thousands of clones, with around 30% found just once. Sequenced: blood. Every receptor here comes from a male donor with papillary thyroid cancer or a benign thyroid nodule (not recorded which). Some clones in this sample may be carry-over from other donors' samples. CDR3s include the opening cysteine and the closing phenylalanine or tryptophan. The D gene is left open where the match is weak. Rows may omit the clone size; those that give it use once, few, many or a size class.

v_call	j_call	d_call	clone_size	cdr3_nt	cdr3_aa
TRBV4-1	TRBJ2-5	TRBD2	many	TGCGCCAGCAGCTCCCGGGTCTGGGGGGGGATACAAGAGACCCAGTACTTC	CASSSRVWGGIQETQYF
TRBV28	TRBJ2-1	TRBD1	many	TGTGCCAGCAGGATGACAGGGGTCAATGAGCAGTTCTTC	CASRMTGVNEQFF
TRBV28	TRBJ1-2	TRBD1	NA	TGTGCCAGCCAGACAGGGAGCTATGGCTACACCTTC	CASQTGSYGYTF
TRBV25-1	TRBJ1-2	NA	NA	TGTGCCAGCAGCCCAACAAGTATGTCCTATGGCTACACCTTC	CASSPTSMSYGYTF
TRBV30	TRBJ2-3	NA	NA	TGTGCCTGGAGTGTACCCGGGAGTGTAGATACGCAGTATTTT	CAWSVPGSVDTQYF
TRBV27	TRBJ2-1	TRBD2	NA	TGTGCCAGCAGTTTTGGCGGGAGGGCCGGGGAGCAGTTCTTC	CASSFGGRAGEQFF
TRBV28	TRBJ2-7	NA	NA	TGTGCCAGCAGTTTAAGCCCAGCAGGCTACGAGCAGTACTTC	CASSLSPAGYEQYF
TRBV6-1	TRBJ2-2	TRBD1	NA	TGTGCCAGCATAGTAGACAGGGGCGGGGAGCTGTTTTTT	CASIVDRGGELFF
TRBV6-4	TRBJ2-1	TRBD2	NA	TGTGCCAGCAGTCCCGGGCGTCTAGCGGGAAATATTGACGAGCAGTTCTTC	CASSPGRLAGNIDEQFF
TRBV13	TRBJ2-7	NA	medium-sized	TGTGCCAGCAGCTTAGTTTCCCTAGCGAGCTACGAGCAGTACTTC	CASSLVSLASYEQYF
TRBV6-1	TRBJ2-2	NA	few	TGTGCCAGCAAATGGAGCCAGGACACCGGGGAGCTGTTTTTT	CASKWSQDTGELFF
TRBV20-1	TRBJ1-2	NA	few	TGCAGTGCTAGAGTCCCATCAGGGAACTATGGCTACACCTTC	CSARVPSGNYGYTF
TRBV20-1	TRBJ2-2	NA	NA	TGCAGTACAAGGGGGAACACCGGGGAGCTGTTTTTT	CSTRGNTGELFF
TRBV6-1	TRBJ1-5	NA	NA	TGTGCCAGCAGTGAAATGGGAGGGACCCTTGTGCCCCAGCATTTT	CASSEMGGTLVPQHF
TRBV7-6	TRBJ2-1	TRBD2	NA	TGTGCCAGCAGCTTGGCCGGGACTAGCGGGACCGAGCAGTTCTTC	CASSLAGTSGTEQFF
TRBV7-6	TRBJ2-1	TRBD2	NA	TGTGCCAGCAGCCCACTAGGGGGGACTAGCGGGTTAACCTACAATGAGCAGTTCTTC	CASSPLGGTSGLTYNEQFF
TRBV19	TRBJ1-5	NA	many	TGTGCCAGCCAAGCCGGGACACCCAATCAGCCCCAGCATTTT	CASQAGTPNQPQHF
TRBV20-1	TRBJ2-7	TRBD1	NA	TGCAGTGCTATTCCGGGACAGGGGTACGAGCAGTACTTC	CSAIPGQGYEQYF
TRBV6-1	TRBJ1-2	TRBD1	NA	TGTGCCAGCAGAACAGGGACAGGGGTTAACTATGGCTACACCTTC	CASRTGTGVNYGYTF
TRBV27	TRBJ2-7	NA	NA	TGTGCCAGCAGTTTATCGGGGGGGCCCTACGAGCAGTACTTC	CASSLSGGPYEQYF
TRBV5-1	TRBJ2-6	NA	NA	TGCGCCAGCAGCTTGGGAGGCTCTGGGGCCAACGTCCTGACTTTC	CASSLGGSGANVLTF